The 27 T cell receptor beta chains presented below share a single source sample, sequenced in a study of T cells expressing NK-cell markers. TCRdb re-called the 5' RACE reads; one entry per CDR3 protein, DNA not given. The sample shows 200,000 to 300,000 distinct CDR3 sequences, and 0.39% sits with its ten largest clones. The source material was blood T cells: a sorted CD56 or NKG2C T cell subset, CD4+ or CD8+ T cells, or bulk PBMC T cells (not recorded which). These receptors were collected from a young man in good health.

V is TRBV29-1 and J is TRBJ2-1; TCRdb proposes TRBD1, but this gene call is untestable without DNA. The CDR3 covers 16 residues. Per germline, CDR1 SQVTM and CDR2 ANQGSEA. This CDR3 reads CSVGGAGTGYYNEQFF.

This chain joins TRBV20-1 and TRBJ2-3; TCRdb returns TRBD2, unconfirmable since there is no DNA. This CDR3 region has 15 residues. Germline loops: CDR1 DFQATT, CDR2 SNEGSKA (reference sequence). The CDR3 loop is CSALKTSGGTDTQYF.

The chain joins TRBV5-1 to TRBJ1-4; TCRdb's D gene call, TRBD1, goes unchecked for lack of DNA. From germline, CDR1 is SGHRS and CDR2 YFSETQ. This CDR3 is built from 14 residues. CDR3 in amino acids: CASSGGATNEKLFF.

This chain uses TRBV5-6 with TRBJ2-5; TCRdb lists TRBD1, though no DNA is available to test this call. The V gene's germline CDR1 is SGHDT and CDR2 YYEEEE. The CDR3 covers 16 residues. The CDR3 protein is CASKLYDREGQETQYF.

V gene TRBV28 combines with J gene TRBJ1-1; without DNA, the TCRdb call of TRBD1 cannot be checked. Germline CDR1 reads MDHEN; CDR2 reads SYDVKM. CDR3 size: 12 residues. The CDR3 protein is CAGRTGSTEAFF.

The rearrangement uses TRBV24-1 and TRBJ2-5. Germline V gene sequence: CDR1 KGHDR, CDR2 SFDVKD. The CDR3 sequence is 11 residues long. Here the CDR3 reads CATSDRETQYF.

The chain has TRBV29-1 and TRBJ1-1. The CDR3 covers 14 residues. Germline loops: CDR1 SQVTM, CDR2 ANQGSEA. CDR3 sequence reads: CSVAPMVMNTEAFF.

The chain combines TRBV5-6 with TRBJ2-3; lacking DNA, the TRBD1 call made by TCRdb goes unchecked. Germline V gene lookup returns CDR1 SGHDT and CDR2 YYEEEE. The CDR3 loop spans 15 amino acids. The CDR3 here is CASSPPGLATDTQYF. Filled out from reference TRBV5-6 and TRBJ2-3, the complete variable domain reads DAGVTQSPTHLIKTRGQQVTLRCSPKSGHDTVSWYQQALGQGPQFIFQYYEEEERQRGNFPDRFSGHQFPNYSSELNVNALLLGDSALYLCASSPPGLATDTQYFGPGTRLTVL.

V gene TRBV6-1 combines with J gene TRBJ2-7; TCRdb lists TRBD1, though no DNA is available to test this call. Germline V gives CDR1 MNHNS, CDR2 SASEGT. This CDR3 comprises 16 residues. The chain's CDR3 is CASSEGLGQGLREQYF.

This chain joins TRBV5-1 and TRBJ1-2; TCRdb's D gene call, TRBD1, goes unchecked for lack of DNA. CDR3 length: 16 amino acids. CDR1 and CDR2 (germline): SGHRS, YFSETQ. CDR3 sequence: CASSLDGRGANYGYTF.

The CDR3 region is CRGTGDNEQFF. V usage is TRBV20-1 and J usage is TRBJ2-1; the D call from TCRdb, TRBD1, cannot be confirmed without DNA. The CDR3 consists of 11 residues. Per germline, CDR1 DFQATT and CDR2 SNEGSKA (reference sequence).

The rearrangement uses TRBV15 and TRBJ1-4; without DNA, the TCRdb call of TRBD1 cannot be checked. Germline CDR1 is LNHNV and CDR2 is YYDKDF (reference sequence). The CDR3 has 15 amino acids. The CDR3 protein is CATSSPGGRGEKLFF.

CDR3 sequence reads: CSANPGQGGYNEQFF. This chain links TRBV20-1 with TRBJ2-1; TCRdb calls TRBD1, which cannot be checked without DNA. Germline loops: CDR1 DFQATT, CDR2 SNEGSKA (reference sequence). The CDR3 is 15 residues long.

The rearrangement joins TRBV5-5 to TRBJ2-5. The CDR3 is 14 residues long. Germline CDR1 SGHKS, CDR2 YYEKEE (reference sequence). CDR3 loop: CASSFPGFQETQYF.

The genes are TRBV27 and TRBJ1-2; checking the TCRdb D call of TRBD1 is not possible without DNA. The CDR3 contains 13 residues. CDR1 is MNHEY, CDR2 SMNVEV, per germline (reference sequence). The CDR3 spells CASGTGTPNRYTF.

The chain uses TRBV19 and TRBJ2-5; TCRdb gives TRBD1 as the D gene, but with no DNA this cannot be confirmed. The germline V gene has CDR1 LNHDA and CDR2 SQIVND (reference sequence). The CDR3 length is 16 residues. CDR3 sequence: CASSIDPGTGQETQYF. The entire variable domain, with the rest obtained from reference TRBV19 and TRBJ2-5, is as follows: DGGITQSPKYLFRKEGQNVTLSCEQNLNHDAMYWYRQDPGQGLRLIYYSQIVNDFQKGDIAEGYSVSREKKESFPLTVTSAQKNPTAFYLCASSIDPGTGQETQYFGPGTRLLVL.

V usage is TRBV20-1 and J usage is TRBJ1-2. The CDR3 is 13 amino acids. CDR1 and CDR2 from the germline V gene are DFQATT and SNEGSKA (reference sequence). The CDR3 spells CSAKSGGFYGYTF.

This sequence joins TRBV4-2 and TRBJ2-2; TCRdb selects TRBD1, and the lack of DNA leaves this call unchecked. CDR3 length equals 15 residues. The V gene's germline CDR1 is LGHNA and CDR2 YNFKEQ. The CDR3 sequence is CASSQAQGVTGELFF.

The chain combines TRBV7-8 with TRBJ2-7; TCRdb calls TRBD1, which cannot be checked without DNA. The CDR3 runs 14 residues. Germline CDR1 and CDR2: SGHVS and FQNEAQ. CDR3 loop: CASSLGNRGYEQYF.

The chain employs TRBV7-2 and TRBJ1-1; TCRdb selects TRBD1, and the lack of DNA leaves this call unchecked. The CDR3 runs 12 residues. Germline-derived CDR1 and CDR2 are SGHTA and FQGNSA. The CDR3 sequence: CASSPEPVVAFF.

This sequence joins TRBV5-1 and TRBJ1-2; there is no DNA to check the TCRdb D call of TRBD1. The CDR3 spans 15 residues. The germline V gene encodes CDR1 SGHRS and CDR2 YFSETQ. The CDR3 region is CASSPGQPSNYGYTF.

This chain joins TRBV20-1 and TRBJ1-6; the D gene TCRdb calls, TRBD1, cannot be checked with no DNA. The CDR3 runs 15 residues. Germline CDR1 reads DFQATT; CDR2 reads SNEGSKA (reference sequence). The CDR3 loop is CSAREGGEGNSPLHF.

The chain joins TRBV7-2 to TRBJ1-5. The CDR3 has 14 residues. Germline CDR1 is SGHTA and CDR2 is FQGNSA. The chain's CDR3 is CASSLIGSNQPQHF.

The rearrangement uses TRBV20-1 and TRBJ1-2. CDR3 length: 11 residues. The germline gives CDR1 DFQATT, CDR2 SNEGSKA (reference sequence). The CDR3 is CSAGQPYGYTF.

The V and J genes are TRBV7-2 and TRBJ1-2; TCRdb's D call of TRBD1 is untestable without DNA. The CDR3 consists of 17 residues. CDR1 and CDR2 (germline): SGHTA, FQGNSA. The CDR3 sequence is CASSLASGQSFVRGYTF.

V and J are TRBV6-2 or TRBV6-3 and TRBJ2-2; TCRdb proposes TRBD2, but this gene call is untestable without DNA. Per the germline V gene, CDR1 is MNHEY and CDR2 is SVGEGT. The CDR3 length is 18 residues. CDR3 sequence reads: CASSYSWAGLVNTGELFF.

This sequence joins TRBV10-3 and TRBJ2-1; checking the TCRdb D call of TRBD2 is not possible without DNA. Germline V gene sequence: CDR1 ENHRY, CDR2 SYGVKD. This CDR3 region has 16 residues. The CDR3 here is CASGLAGGPWYNEQFF.